This entry lists 17 T cell receptor beta chains sequenced from one sample in a study of beta chain features in type 1 diabetes. Expressed TCRB transcripts got sequenced, as all isolated RNA was reverse transcribed. The data were produced by immunoSEQ multiplex PCR, yet TCRdb's version contains in-frame clones alone and is incomplete. Of about 150,000 clones in the sample, about 51% are singletons; the top ten hold under 0.45%. Material: Tregs from blood. These receptors were collected from a man aged 18 to 35 in good health.

In its sample, this clone was seen a few times. The CDR3 DNA is TGTGCCAGCAGCTTAGGACCGGGGGGGCCCAACGAGCAGTACTTC. This encodes CASSLGPGGPNEQYF. The V gene is TRBV7-2, the J gene TRBJ2-5, with TRBD2 matching over 8 bases. The DNA end is more similar to TRBJ2-7, so the J call may be wrong. CDR3 length equals 15 residues. The germline V gene has CDR1 SGHTA and CDR2 FQGNSA.

This clone appeared a single time. One end of the junction fails to match germline, which may point to a read error. This chain joins TRBV29-1 and TRBJ1-2; 9 bases agree with TRBD1. Germline CDR1 and CDR2: SQVTM and ANQGSEA. This CDR3 contains 13 residues. CDR3 residues: CSVNRGPNYSYTF. DNA for the CDR3: TGCAGCGTGAACAGGGGGCCTAACTATAGCTACACCTTC.

J is TRBJ2-7 and V is TRBV27; TRBD2 agrees at 7 bases. Germline CDR1 and CDR2: MNHEY and SMNVEV (reference sequence). The CDR3 is 13 residues long. Trimming at V came to 6 bases and at J to 3 bases, leaving 5 bases not matched to a gene. In DNA, the CDR3 is TGTGCCAGCAGACTAGCGCAAAACTACGAGCAGTACTTC. Amino acid sequence: CASRLAQNYEQYF.

The V and J genes are TRBV4-2 and TRBJ2-1; TRBD2 aligns across 10 bases. Germline loops: CDR1 LGHNA, CDR2 YNFKEQ. V lost 4 bases, J lost 0 bases, and 12 bases stayed unmatched. This CDR3 is built from 19 residues. In DNA, the CDR3 is TGTGCCAGCAGCCCAACCGGTTCGGCTAGCGGGGGCTCCTACAATGAGCAGTTCTTC. It encodes CASSPTGSASGGSYNEQFF.

There are a few counts of this clone. CDR3 DNA sequence: TGTGCCAGCAGCCGGGATTACGAGCAGTACTTC. This translates into CASSRDYEQYF. The rearrangement links TRBV6-1 to TRBJ2-7; D may be TRBD2 (5 bases). There are 11 residues in the CDR3. Per the germline V gene, CDR1 is MNHNS and CDR2 is SASEGT. Trimming removed 6 bases from V and 4 bases from J, with 7 bases in between.

The chain couples TRBV27 to TRBJ1-2; 7 nucleotides align to TRBD1. V shed 6 bases and J 1 base; nucleotides not matched to a gene: 5. The CDR3 extends over 14 amino acids. From germline, CDR1 is MNHEY and CDR2 SMNVEV (reference sequence). This CDR3 is CASSPGQINYGYTF. The CDR3 DNA sequence: TGTGCCAGCAGCCCGGGACAGATTAACTATGGCTACACCTTC.

Only one count was recorded for this clone. This rearrangement joins TRBV30 to TRBJ2-5; D remains ambiguous. V was clipped by 2 bases and J by 12 bases, with 4 bases between them. The CDR3 loop spans 8 amino acids. Germline V lookup: CDR1 GTSNPN, CDR2 SVGIG (reference sequence). CDR3 region: CAWSNKYF. The CDR3 DNA is TGTGCCTGGAGTAACAAGTACTTC. Full variable domain (remainder filled in from reference TRBV30 and TRBJ2-5): SQTIHQWPATLVQPVGSPLSLECTVEGTSNPNLYWYRQAAGRGLQLLFYSVGIGQISSEVPQNLSASRPQDRQFILSSKKLLLSDSGFYLCAWSNKYFGPGTRLLVL.

The chain uses TRBV5-6 and TRBJ2-7, with D unresolved. Germline values: CDR1 SGHDT, CDR2 YYEEEE. This CDR3 is 11 amino acids long. V was trimmed by 1 base and J by 3 bases, leaving 2 bases between them. The CDR3 loop reads CASSLRYEQYF. The CDR3 DNA reads TGTGCCAGCAGCTTGCGCTACGAGCAGTACTTC.

The rearrangement uses TRBV10-3 and TRBJ2-5, with a possible D match to TRBD2 (5 bases). From germline, CDR1 is ENHRY and CDR2 SYGVKD. With 8 bases removed from V and 7 bases from J, the gap between germline ends came to 14 bases. The length of the CDR3 is 12 residues. The CDR3 nucleotides are TGTGCCATCTCAGCTCGGGATGGGACCCAGTACTTC. It yields the protein CAISARDGTQYF.

The rearrangement links TRBV10-1 to TRBJ2-6; 7 bases are a match to TRBD1. This CDR3 comprises 17 residues. Trimming removed 4 bases from V and 0 bases from J; junction bases left unmatched: 6. Germline V gene sequence: CDR1 WNHNN, CDR2 SYGVQD (reference sequence). As DNA, the CDR3 is TGCGCCAGCAGTGGGACAGGCCGGAGCTCTGGGGCCAACGTCCTGACTTTC. Translated, it gives CASSGTGRSSGANVLTF.

The chain combines TRBV5-1 with TRBJ1-2, with 7 bases that match TRBD1. V was clipped by 4 bases and J by 5 bases; unmatched bases: 17. CDR3 length equals 17 residues. Germline V CDR1 and CDR2: SGHRS, YFSETQ. The CDR3 region has the DNA TGCGCCAGCAGCCCGGGACAGCTATCACAAGGGAGATATGGCTACACCTTC. Its protein is CASSPGQLSQGRYGYTF.

The chain has TRBV6-5 and TRBJ2-7; possibly TRBD1 for D (6 bases). This CDR3 contains 13 residues. V was clipped by 7 bases and J by 1 base, with 11 bases between them. The germline gives CDR1 MNHEY, CDR2 SVGAGI. CDR3 loop: CASTSDRSYEQYF. The DNA for the CDR3 is TGTGCCAGCACCTCCGACAGGTCCTACGAGCAGTACTTC.

The V call is TRBV29-1, the J call TRBJ2-6, with TRBD1 identical over 10 bases. Germline V CDR1 and CDR2: SQVTM, ANQGSEA. Trimming cost V 6 bases and J 2 bases; bases outside gene matches: 10. The CDR3 is made up of 17 amino acids. CDR3 in DNA: TGCAGCGTCCCCCGGGACAGGGGTACTCCTGGGGCCAACGTCCTGACTTTC. This codes for CSVPRDRGTPGANVLTF.

The rearrangement links TRBV5-1 to TRBJ2-5; 14 bases fit TRBD2. J lost 2 bases, V lost 2 bases, and 8 bases had no gene match. CDR3 size: 18 residues. The germline V gene has CDR1 SGHRS and CDR2 YFSETQ. The CDR3 nucleotides are TGCGCCAGCAGCTTCGGACTAGCGGGGGGCTCGTGGCAAGAGACCCAGTACTTC. It is translated as CASSFGLAGGSWQETQYF.

CDR3 region: CASSELGGRQETQYF. The CDR3 bases are TGTGCCAGCAGTGAATTGGGCGGGAGGCAAGAGACCCAGTACTTC. The V call is TRBV25-1, the J call TRBJ2-5, with TRBD2 matching 8 bases. The germline V gene encodes CDR1 MGHDK and CDR2 SYGVNS. The CDR3 has 15 amino acids. The V gene end was trimmed by 1 base and the J gene end by 2 bases; junction bases not matched to a gene: 3.

This clone was seen more than once but under ten times. This rearrangement joins TRBV2 to TRBJ2-1; 12 bases align to TRBD1. Germline values: CDR1 SNHLY, CDR2 FYNNEI. This CDR3 contains 14 residues. Germline trimming cut 8 bases from V and 9 bases from J; bases unmatched to any gene: 8. The CDR3 spells CASGRDRGLGEQFF. The CDR3 nucleotides read TGTGCCAGCGGCCGGGACAGGGGGCTCGGTGAGCAGTTCTTC. The entire variable domain, with the rest obtained from reference TRBV2 and TRBJ2-1, is as follows: EPEVTQTPSHQVTQMGQEVILRCVPISNHLYFYWYRQILGQKVEFLVSFYNNEISEKSEIFDDQFSVERPDGSNFTLKIRSTKLEDSAMYFCASGRDRGLGEQFFGPGTRLTVL.

This clone has a single count. CDR3 region: CASSDEVNTGELFF. The CDR3, as DNA: TGTGCCAGCAGCGACGAGGTTAACACCGGGGAGCTGTTTTTT. V and J are TRBV9 and TRBJ2-2, with D unresolved. The length of the CDR3 is 14 residues. Trimming took 3 bases from V and 2 from J, leaving 8 bases between them. Germline loops: CDR1 SGDLS, CDR2 YYNGEE.